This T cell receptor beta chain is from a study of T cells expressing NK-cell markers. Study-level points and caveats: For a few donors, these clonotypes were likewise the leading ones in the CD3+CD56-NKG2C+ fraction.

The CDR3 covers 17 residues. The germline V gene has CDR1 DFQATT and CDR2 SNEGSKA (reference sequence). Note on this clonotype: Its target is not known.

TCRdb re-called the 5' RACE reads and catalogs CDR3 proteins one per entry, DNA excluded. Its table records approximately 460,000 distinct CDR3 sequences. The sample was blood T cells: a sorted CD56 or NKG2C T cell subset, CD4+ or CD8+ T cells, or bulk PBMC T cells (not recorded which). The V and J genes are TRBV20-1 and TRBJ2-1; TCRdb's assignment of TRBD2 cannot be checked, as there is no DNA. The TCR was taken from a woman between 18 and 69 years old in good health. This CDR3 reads CSARGDPTSGTYNEQFF.